This T cell receptor (beta chain) was identified during a study of blood T cell repertoires in COVID-19. Study as a whole: Samples came from the United States, Italy and Spain, spanning acute and convalescent COVID-19. PBMCs, B-cell-depleted T cells, or T cells provided the cDNA or gDNA that made up the material.

Only in-frame clones appear in the TCRdb table, and some are missing; sequencing was by immunoSEQ multiplex PCR. Of 180,000 or so clones in the sample, approximately 86% were seen once. Germline values: CDR1 LNHDA, CDR2 SQIVND (reference sequence). V lost 3 bases to trimming and J lost 5 bases; unmatched junction nucleotides: 2. This CDR3 is 14 amino acids long. This sequence was found in a man aged 18 to 35 with acute or convalescent COVID-19. The specimen was peripheral blood. The chain uses TRBV19 and TRBJ2-1; 9 nucleotides match TRBD2. The CDR3 region is CASSIVAGDNEQFF. The CDR3 region has the DNA TGTGCCAGTAGTATTGTAGCGGGGGACAATGAGCAGTTCTTC. Variable domain in full (rest from reference TRBV19 and TRBJ2-1): DGGITQSPKYLFRKEGQNVTLSCEQNLNHDAMYWYRQDPGQGLRLIYYSQIVNDFQKGDIAEGYSVSREKKESFPLTVTSAQKNPTAFYLCASSIVAGDNEQFFGPGTRLTVL.